Sequencing of this TCR beta chain was carried out in a study of tumour-infiltrating T cells in Burkitt lymphoma. Overall study: Repertoire clonality predicted overall and progression-free survival.

This CDR3 has 16 amino acids. The germline V gene has CDR1 SGHVS and CDR2 FNYEAQ. V shed 4 bases and J 7 bases; nucleotides not matched to a gene: 10. Repertoires were generated with immunoSEQ multiplex PCR, while TCRdb's copy carries only in-frame clones and drops some. The sample gives some 9,200 clones, roughly 60% of which show up once; about 5.2% is in the top ten. The receptor was derived from a human donor with diffuse large B-cell lymphoma. The specimen sequenced was tumor tissue. The gene calls are TRBV7-6 and TRBJ2-3; 11 positions match TRBD1. CDR3 protein: CASSSRDRGAPYTQYF. The CDR3 bases are TGTGCCAGCAGCTCTCGGGACAGGGGGGCCCCATATACGCAGTATTTT. The whole variable domain, filled in from reference TRBV7-6 and TRBJ2-3, reads GAGVSQSPRYKVTKRGQDVALRCDPISGHVSLYWYRQALGQGPEFLTYFNYEAQQDKSGLPNDRFSAERPEGSISTLTIQRTEQRDSAMYRCASSSRDRGAPYTQYFGPGTRLTVL.